These T cell receptor beta chains were read from a single sample in a study of blood T cell repertoires in COVID-19. Generated by immunoSEQ multiplex PCR, the TCRdb table keeps only in-frame clones and is missing some. The table shows about 300,000 clones, with roughly 83% occurring only once. Sequencing input: peripheral blood. The receptor set was obtained from a human donor with COVID-19, enrolled during active disease. The donor label of this sample is uncertain. CDR3s include the opening cysteine and the closing phenylalanine or tryptophan. The order of the fields is V gene, J gene, CDR3 protein.

TRBV21-1	TRBJ2-7	CASRGGPLVLNEQYF
TRBV24-1	TRBJ2-7	CATSDREGDRDEQYF
TRBV5-1	TRBJ2-3	CASRAGGSTFTDTQYF
TRBV5-4	TRBJ2-7	CASSYGTGFYEQYF
TRBV5-1	TRBJ2-3	CASSLGGRGGTDTQYF
TRBV5-4	TRBJ2-7	CASSPTGGEIYEQYF
TRBV2	TRBJ2-1	CANQRDRGYNEQFF
TRBV5-1	TRBJ2-5	CASSLAGQPGETQYF
TRBV25-1	TRBJ2-1	CASSDVTGEAYNEQFF
TRBV10-3	TRBJ2-2	CAISGLAGGPNTGELFF
TRBV19	TRBJ2-3	CASIASGGPTDTQYF
TRBV11-1	TRBJ2-1	CASSLVLAGGHEQFF
TRBV7-2	TRBJ1-2	CASSLGTDYGYTF
TRBV7-9	TRBJ1-5	CASSLEATGNQPQHF
TRBV28	TRBJ2-5	CASSLGGTLETQYF
TRBV11-2	TRBJ2-5	CASSLGVSSGSAETQYF
TRBV6-5	TRBJ2-1	CASSRRTSGKAEQFF
TRBV6-1	TRBJ2-5	CASSELAGGPETQYF
TRBV6-2/TRBV6-3	TRBJ2-7	CASSYSPGESGEQYF
TRBV3-1/TRBV3-2	TRBJ1-2	CASSYRGNYGYTF
TRBV7-9	TRBJ2-2	CASSSSTSRGELFF
TRBV6-6	TRBJ1-4	CASSYGVRRFRGQGNEKLFF
TRBV2	TRBJ2-3	CASSADLAGIPTDTQYF
TRBV5-1	TRBJ2-2	CASSLTSGNTGELFF
TRBV6-5	TRBJ2-7	CASSITGGNRYEQYF
TRBV7-9	TRBJ2-1	CASSFYHSIQGSWGSEQFF
TRBV3-1/TRBV3-2	TRBJ2-4	CASSQGRDRDPQYF